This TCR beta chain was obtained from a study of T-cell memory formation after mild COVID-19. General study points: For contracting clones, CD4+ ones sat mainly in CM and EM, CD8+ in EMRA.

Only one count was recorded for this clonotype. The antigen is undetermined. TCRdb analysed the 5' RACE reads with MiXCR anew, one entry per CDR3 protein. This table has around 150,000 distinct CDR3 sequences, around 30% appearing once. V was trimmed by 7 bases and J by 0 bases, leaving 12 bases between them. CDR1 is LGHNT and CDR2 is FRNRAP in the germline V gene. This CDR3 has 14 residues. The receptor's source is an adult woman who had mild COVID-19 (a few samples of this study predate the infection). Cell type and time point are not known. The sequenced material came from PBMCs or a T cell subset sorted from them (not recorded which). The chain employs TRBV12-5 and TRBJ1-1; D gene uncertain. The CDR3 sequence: CASAEAGLNTEAFF. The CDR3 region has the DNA TGTGCTAGTGCCGAAGCCGGGCTGAACACTGAAGCTTTCTTT.